Reported below is one T cell receptor beta chain. Its antigen is currently not known. Per-base quality was not reported, and no clone a single base away is much larger than it. Participants in the prospective study were aged about 18 to 100 years, lived in under 30 United States geographic areas, and enrolled through a virtual design. To assign participants to cohorts, the prospective study relied on clinical history that participants themselves reported in a screening survey and a study questionnaire. In the prospective study, mobile phlebotomists collected whole blood, serum and a nasopharyngeal or oropharyngeal swab from each participant. Additional blood draws and questionnaires over an approximately two-month period could optionally be provided by prospective study participants. Before DNA extraction, blood samples from the prospective study were shipped at room temperature or frozen. V and J lose 0 bases and 4 bases, and a span of 11 bases separates them. Taken from the germline V gene (reference sequence), the CDR1 and CDR2 loops are LGHDT and YNNKEL. CDR3 length: 15 amino acids, cysteine to phenylalanine. Only the CDR3 part of the read is kept: 45 bases, read in frame from the first base.

TCRbeta CDR3 regions were amplified from genomic DNA using the immunoSEQ Assay, a bias-controlled multiplex PCR. On the study's bioinformatics: The number of nucleated cells in each sample was estimated from the amplification of reference gene primers within the assay. To quantify the absolute abundance of each unique TCRbeta CDR3 rearrangement, sequence reads were collapsed and filtered. For each sample, productive Simpson clonality was calculated by taking the square root of Simpson's diversity index across productive rearrangements. The table comes from immuneACCESS by way of TCRdb, which keeps in-frame sequences with V and J called. Part of the clones is missing from these tables; in studies checked, under half for an unresolved V gene and the rest for unknown reasons. For V, J and clone size, that table is used; D and trimming come from the DNA. The sample table shows some 240,000 clones, and approximately 83% are seen once. The ten most abundant clones make up approximately 3.5% of the sample.

This sample is part of a study of blood T cell repertoires in COVID-19 (dated by TCRdb to 2019 to 2021). For the study in its entirety: Samples covering the acute and convalescent phases of COVID-19 were provided by collaborators in the United States, Italy and Spain. Subjects who had been exposed to COVID-19, were actively infected with it, or had recovered from it provided the deeply sampled blood TCRbeta repertoires that made up the dataset. HLA class I and class II types, where available, came from metadata supplied by the sample provider rather than from assay-based typing. Nearly every sample came with metadata listing a de-identified subject ID, COVID-19 status, age in years and sex. Samples came from the ongoing ImmuneRACE study (first 160 participants) plus 1,254 subjects from 6 global collaborators. The repertoires were made available in a free public database intended to serve as a resource for research on the immune response to SARS-CoV-2. The prospective study material was composed of cDNA or gDNA derived from T cells, B-cell-depleted T cells, or PBMCs. The study at large found these results: The amount of clinical and demographic metadata varied by source and participant and was provided uncurated.

The receptor was isolated from a woman in her thirties or forties with acute COVID-19. The V and J genes are TRBV3-1 (or the pseudogene TRBV3-2) and TRBJ2-3, with the identity of the D gene unclear. The sample comprised PBMCs or T cells enriched from blood (not recorded which). In nucleotides, the sequence is TGTGCCAGCAGCCAAGAGGTTAGCATCTCAGATACGCAGTATTTT. This yields the protein CASSQEVSISDTQYF.